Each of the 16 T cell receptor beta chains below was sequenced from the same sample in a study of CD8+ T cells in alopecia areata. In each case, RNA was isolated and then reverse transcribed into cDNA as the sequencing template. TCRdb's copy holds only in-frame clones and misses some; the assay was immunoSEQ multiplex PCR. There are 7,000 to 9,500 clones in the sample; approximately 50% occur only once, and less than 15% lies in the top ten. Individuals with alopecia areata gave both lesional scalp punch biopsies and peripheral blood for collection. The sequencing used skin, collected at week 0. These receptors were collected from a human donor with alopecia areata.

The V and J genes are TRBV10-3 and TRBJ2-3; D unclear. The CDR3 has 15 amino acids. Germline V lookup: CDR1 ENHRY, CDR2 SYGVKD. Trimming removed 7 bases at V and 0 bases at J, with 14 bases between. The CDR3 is CAIKEVFGSTDTQYF. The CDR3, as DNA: TGTGCCATCAAAGAGGTGTTTGGAAGCACAGATACGCAGTATTTT.

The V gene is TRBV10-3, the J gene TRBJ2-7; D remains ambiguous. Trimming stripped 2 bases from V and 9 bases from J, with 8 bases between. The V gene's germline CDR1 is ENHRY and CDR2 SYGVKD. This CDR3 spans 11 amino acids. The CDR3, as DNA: TGTGCCATCAGTGAGGACCGGGCGCAGTACTTC. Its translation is CAISEDRAQYF.

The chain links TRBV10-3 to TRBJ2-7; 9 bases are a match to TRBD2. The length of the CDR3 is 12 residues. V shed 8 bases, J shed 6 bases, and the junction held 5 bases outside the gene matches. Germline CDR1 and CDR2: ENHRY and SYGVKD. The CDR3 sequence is CAIDSGSREQYF. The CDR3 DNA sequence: TGTGCCATCGATAGCGGGAGCCGCGAGCAGTACTTC.

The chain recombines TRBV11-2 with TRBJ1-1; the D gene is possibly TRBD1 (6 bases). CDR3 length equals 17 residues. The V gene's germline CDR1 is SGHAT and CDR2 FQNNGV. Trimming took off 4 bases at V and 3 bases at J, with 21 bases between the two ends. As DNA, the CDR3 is TGTGCCAGCAGCTCGACAGGAAACGGGGATCGGGACACTGAAGCTTTCTTT. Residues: CASSSTGNGDRDTEAFF.

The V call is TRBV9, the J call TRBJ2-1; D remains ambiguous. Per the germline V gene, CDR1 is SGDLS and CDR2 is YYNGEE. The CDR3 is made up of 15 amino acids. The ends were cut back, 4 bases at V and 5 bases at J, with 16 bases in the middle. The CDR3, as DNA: TGTGCCAGCAGCCCCCCGAATCCCCGGCACAATGAGCAGTTCTTC. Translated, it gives CASSPPNPRHNEQFF. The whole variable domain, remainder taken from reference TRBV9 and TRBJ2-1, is DSGVTQTPKHLITATGQRVTLRCSPRSGDLSVYWYQQSLDQGLQFLIQYYNGEERAKGNILERFSAQQFPDLHSELNLSSLELGDSALYFCASSPPNPRHNEQFFGPGTRLTVL.

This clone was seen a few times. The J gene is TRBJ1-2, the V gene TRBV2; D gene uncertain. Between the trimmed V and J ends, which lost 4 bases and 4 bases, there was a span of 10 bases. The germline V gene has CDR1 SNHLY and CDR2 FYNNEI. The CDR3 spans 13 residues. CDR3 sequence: CASSGEVAYGYTF. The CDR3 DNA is TGTGCCAGCAGTGGGGAGGTGGCCTATGGCTACACCTTC.

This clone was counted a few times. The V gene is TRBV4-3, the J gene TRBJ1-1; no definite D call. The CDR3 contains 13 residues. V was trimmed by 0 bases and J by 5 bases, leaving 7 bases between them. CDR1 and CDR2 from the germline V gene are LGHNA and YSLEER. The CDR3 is CASSQDPGTEAFF. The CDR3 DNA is TGCGCCAGCAGCCAAGACCCCGGGACTGAAGCTTTCTTT.

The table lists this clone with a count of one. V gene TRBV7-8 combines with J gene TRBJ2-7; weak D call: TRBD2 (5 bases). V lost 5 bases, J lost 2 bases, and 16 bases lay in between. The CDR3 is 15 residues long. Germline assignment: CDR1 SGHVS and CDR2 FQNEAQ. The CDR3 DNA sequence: TGTGCCAGCAGCCCCTGGACTGCGGCGGCCTACGAGCAGTACTTC. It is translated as CASSPWTAAAYEQYF. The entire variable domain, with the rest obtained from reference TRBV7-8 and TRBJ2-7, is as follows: GAGVSQSPRYKVAKRGQDVALRCDPISGHVSLFWYQQALGQGPEFLTYFQNEAQLDKSGLPSDRFFAERPEGSVSTLKIQRTQQEDSAVYLCASSPWTAAAYEQYFGPGTRLTVT.

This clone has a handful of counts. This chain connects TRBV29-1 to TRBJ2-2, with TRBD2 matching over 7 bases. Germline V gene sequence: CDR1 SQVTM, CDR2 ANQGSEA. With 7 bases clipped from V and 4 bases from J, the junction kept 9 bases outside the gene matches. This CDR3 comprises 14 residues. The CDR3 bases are TGCAGCGCCTGGGAGGGGTATAGCACCGGGGAGCTGTTTTTT. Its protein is CSAWEGYSTGELFF.

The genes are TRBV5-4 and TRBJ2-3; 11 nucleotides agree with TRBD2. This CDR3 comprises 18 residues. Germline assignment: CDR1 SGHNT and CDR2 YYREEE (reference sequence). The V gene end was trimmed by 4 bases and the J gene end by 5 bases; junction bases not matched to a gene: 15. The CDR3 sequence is CASSLLAGTSGPGDTQYF. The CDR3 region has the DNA TGTGCCAGCAGCCTACTCGCCGGGACTAGCGGCCCCGGAGATACGCAGTATTTT.

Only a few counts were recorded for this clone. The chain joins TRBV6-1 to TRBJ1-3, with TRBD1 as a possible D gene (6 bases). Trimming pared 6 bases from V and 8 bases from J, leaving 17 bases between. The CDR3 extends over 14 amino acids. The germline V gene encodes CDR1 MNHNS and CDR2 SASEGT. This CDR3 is CASRPGTSLYTIYF. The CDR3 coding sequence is TGTGCCAGCAGACCCGGGACAAGTCTTTACACCATATATTTT.

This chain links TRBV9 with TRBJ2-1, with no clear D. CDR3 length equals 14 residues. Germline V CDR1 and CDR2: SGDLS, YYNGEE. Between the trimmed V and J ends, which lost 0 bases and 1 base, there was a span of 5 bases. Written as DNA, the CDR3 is TGTGCCAGCAGCGTAGTGGCATCCTACAATGAGCAGTTCTTC. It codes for CASSVVASYNEQFF.

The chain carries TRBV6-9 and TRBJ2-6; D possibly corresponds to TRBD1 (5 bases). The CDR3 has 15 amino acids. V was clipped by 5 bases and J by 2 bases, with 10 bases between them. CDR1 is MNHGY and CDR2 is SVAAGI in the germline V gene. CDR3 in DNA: TGTGCCAGCAGTCCTAAGGGGCCTGGGGCCAACGTCCTGACTTTC. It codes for CASSPKGPGANVLTF.

The CDR3 DNA is TGTGCCAGCAGTTTGCACTGGGCCTACGAGCAGTACTTC. Translating it yields CASSLHWAYEQYF. The chain combines TRBV27 with TRBJ2-7, with unresolved D. The CDR3 is 13 residues long. Germline CDR1 reads MNHEY; CDR2 reads SMNVEV (reference sequence). V shed 3 bases and J shed 2 bases, with 8 bases lying between them.

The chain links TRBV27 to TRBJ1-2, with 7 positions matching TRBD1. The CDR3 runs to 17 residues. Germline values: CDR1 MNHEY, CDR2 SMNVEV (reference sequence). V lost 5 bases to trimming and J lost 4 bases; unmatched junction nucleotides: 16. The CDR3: CASSPYDGGQASYGYTF. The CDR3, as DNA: TGTGCCAGCAGTCCATACGATGGAGGACAGGCCTCCTATGGCTACACCTTC.

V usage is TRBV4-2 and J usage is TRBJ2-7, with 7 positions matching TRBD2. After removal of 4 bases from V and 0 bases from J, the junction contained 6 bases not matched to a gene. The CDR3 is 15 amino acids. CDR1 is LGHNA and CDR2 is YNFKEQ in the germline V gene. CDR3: CASSLQRGYSYEQYF. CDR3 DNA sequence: TGTGCCAGCAGCCTTCAGCGGGGCTACTCCTACGAGCAGTACTTC.